Below are 9 T cell receptor beta chains sequenced from a single sample in a study of beta chain features in type 1 diabetes. TCRB transcripts that were expressed got sequenced, as all of the isolated RNA had been reverse transcribed. Sequencing was performed with immunoSEQ multiplex PCR; in TCRdb, only in-frame clones are kept and a portion is missing. The sample holds roughly 150,000 clones, about 8.5% seen once. The sequencing sample was made of central memory CD4+ T cells from blood. The receptors were gathered from a man between 18 and 29 years old in good health.

The chain is built from TRBV18 and TRBJ2-3; 13 bases align to TRBD2. The CDR3 extends over 16 amino acids. Per the germline V gene, CDR1 is KGHSH and CDR2 is LQKENI. Germline trimming cut 3 bases from V and 4 bases from J; bases unmatched to any gene: 4. The CDR3, as DNA: TGTGCCAGCTCACCCGGACTAGCGGGAGCGTCAGATACGCAGTATTTT. This gives the protein CASSPGLAGASDTQYF. The full variable domain, with the rest looked up from reference TRBV18 and TRBJ2-3, is NAGVMQNPRHLVRRRGQEARLRCSPMKGHSHVYWYRQLPEEGLKFMVYLQKENIIDESGMPKERFSAEFPKEGPSILRIQQVVRGDSAAYFCASSPGLAGASDTQYFGPGTRLTVL.

This clone was seen more than once but under ten times. This chain joins TRBV28 and TRBJ2-2, with D possibly matching TRBD2 (5 bases). In germline, CDR1 is MDHEN, CDR2 SYDVKM. The ends were cut back, 6 bases at V and 4 bases at J, with 27 bases in the middle. The CDR3 has 19 amino acids. CDR3 loop: CASSNYDRRTAPGTGELFF. The CDR3 DNA follows: TGTGCCAGCAGCAACTACGACCGCCGGACTGCCCCGGGCACCGGGGAGCTGTTTTTT.

This clone showed up just a few times. The genes are TRBV27 and TRBJ1-1; TRBD1 agrees at 8 bases. Germline CDR1 reads MNHEY; CDR2 reads SMNVEV (reference sequence). The V gene end was trimmed by 6 bases and the J gene end by 5 bases; junction bases not matched to a gene: 5. The CDR3 totals 13 residues. The DNA of the CDR3 is TGTGCCAGCAGACTAACAGGGGGGACTGAAGCTTTCTTT. It translates to CASRLTGGTEAFF.

This clone has a count of ten or more. The chain links TRBV4-2 to TRBJ2-1; TRBD1 aligns across 7 bases. Germline trimming cut 4 bases from V and 2 bases from J; bases unmatched to any gene: 5. CDR3 length equals 15 residues. Germline-derived CDR1 and CDR2 are LGHNA and YNFKEQ. The CDR3: CASSPGTVAYNEQFF. Here the CDR3 DNA reads TGTGCCAGCAGCCCCGGGACAGTAGCCTACAATGAGCAGTTCTTC.

The J gene is TRBJ2-7, the V gene TRBV6-1, with 10 bases aligning to TRBD2. CDR1 MNHNS and CDR2 SASEGT come from the germline V gene. V was pared by 3 bases and J by 3 bases, with 5 bases of the junction left unmatched. The CDR3 covers 15 residues. The CDR3 bases are TGTGCCAGCAGTGACCCTAGCGGGGGAATCTACGAGCAGTACTTC. Translated, it gives CASSDPSGGIYEQYF.

This clone was observed many times. CDR3 sequence reads: CASSVDRGEEAFF. In DNA, the CDR3 is TGTGCCAGCAGCGTTGACAGGGGGGAGGAAGCTTTCTTT. The genes are TRBV11-2 and TRBJ1-1; 9 bases line up with TRBD1. The germline gives CDR1 SGHAT, CDR2 FQNNGV. The CDR3 totals 13 residues. The ends lost 5 bases at V and 8 bases at J; junction bases unmatched: 6.

In its sample, this clone was seen a few times. The J gene is TRBJ1-4, the V gene TRBV7-8; no clear D. V dropped 4 bases and J dropped 7 bases, with 16 bases sitting between them. Germline-derived CDR1 and CDR2 are SGHVS and FQNEAQ. The CDR3 spans 15 residues. The CDR3 DNA reads as TGTGCCAGCAGCTCCCGCTTTAATTCGCGTGAAAAACTGTTTTTT. As protein: CASSSRFNSREKLFF.

The table lists this clone with a few counts. The CDR3, as DNA: TGTGCCAGCAGTGCTCACACTAGCGGGGCGATAGGAGAGCAGTTCTTC. This codes for CASSAHTSGAIGEQFF. This chain links TRBV28 with TRBJ2-1; 10 bases map to TRBD2. The CDR3 is 16 amino acids. With V trimmed by 5 bases and J by 10 bases, 14 bases remained unmatched. CDR1 and CDR2 from the germline V gene are MDHEN and SYDVKM.

This clone showed up many times. The V and J genes are TRBV4-3 and TRBJ1-6, with D perhaps TRBD1 (5 bases). The germline V and J ends were trimmed by 0 bases and 0 bases, with 12 bases remaining between them. CDR3 length: 18 amino acids. Germline CDR1 reads LGHNA; CDR2 reads YSLEER. CDR3 nucleotides: TGCGCCAGCAGCCAAGATTATCACAGGAGCTCCTATAATTCACCCCTCCACTTT. Protein product: CASSQDYHRSSYNSPLHF.